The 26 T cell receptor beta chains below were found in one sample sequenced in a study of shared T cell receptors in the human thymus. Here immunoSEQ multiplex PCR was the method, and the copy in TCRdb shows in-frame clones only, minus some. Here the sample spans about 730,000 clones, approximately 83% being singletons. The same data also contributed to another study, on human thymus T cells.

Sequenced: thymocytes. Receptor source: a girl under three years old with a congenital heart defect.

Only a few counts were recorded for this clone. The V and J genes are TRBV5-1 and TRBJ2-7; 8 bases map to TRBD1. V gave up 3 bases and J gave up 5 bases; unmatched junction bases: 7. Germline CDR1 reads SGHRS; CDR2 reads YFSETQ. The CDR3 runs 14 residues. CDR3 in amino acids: CASSSRTGSNEQYF. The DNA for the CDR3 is TGCGCCAGCAGCTCCCGGACAGGGTCTAACGAGCAGTACTTC.

CDR3 sequence (DNA): TGTGCCAGCAGCTTAGGTTTATACACCTCCTACGAGCAGTACTTC. This encodes CASSLGLYTSYEQYF. The V call is TRBV11-2, the J call TRBJ2-7, with D unclear. This CDR3 contains 15 residues. Germline V CDR1 and CDR2: SGHAT, FQNNGV. The V end was cut by 1 base, the J end by 0 bases, with 10 bases between.

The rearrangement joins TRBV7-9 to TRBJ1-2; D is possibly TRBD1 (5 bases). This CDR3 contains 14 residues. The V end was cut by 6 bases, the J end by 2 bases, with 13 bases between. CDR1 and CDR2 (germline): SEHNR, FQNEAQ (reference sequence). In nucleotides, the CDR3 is TGTGCCAGCAGGGCAGTAAGGGGAAACTATGGCTACACCTTC. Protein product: CASRAVRGNYGYTF. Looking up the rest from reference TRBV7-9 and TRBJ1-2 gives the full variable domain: DTGVSQNPRHKITKRGQNVTFRCDPISEHNRLYWYRQTLGQGPEFLTYFQNEAQLEKSRLLSDRFSAERPKGSFSTLEIQRTEQGDSAMYLCASRAVRGNYGYTFGSGTRLTVV.

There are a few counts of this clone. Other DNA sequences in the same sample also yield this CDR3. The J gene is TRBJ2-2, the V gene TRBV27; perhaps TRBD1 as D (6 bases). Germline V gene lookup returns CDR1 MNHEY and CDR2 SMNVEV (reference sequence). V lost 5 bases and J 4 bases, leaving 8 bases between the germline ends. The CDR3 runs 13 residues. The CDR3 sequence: CASSPRGTGELFF. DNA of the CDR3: TGTGCCAGCAGTCCCAGGGGCACCGGGGAGCTGTTTTTT.

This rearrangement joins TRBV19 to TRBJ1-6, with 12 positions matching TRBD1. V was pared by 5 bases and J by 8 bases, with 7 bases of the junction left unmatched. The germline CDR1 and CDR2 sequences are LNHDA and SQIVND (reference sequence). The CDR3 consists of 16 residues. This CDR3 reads CASSLWDRGLDSPLHF. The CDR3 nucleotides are TGTGCCAGTAGTCTATGGGACAGGGGGCTTGATTCACCCCTCCACTTT.

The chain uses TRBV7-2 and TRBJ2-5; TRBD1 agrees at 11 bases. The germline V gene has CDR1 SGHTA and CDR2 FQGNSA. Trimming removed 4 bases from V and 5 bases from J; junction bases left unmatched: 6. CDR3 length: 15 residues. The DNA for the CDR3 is TGTGCCAGCAGCTCGGACAGGGGGCTATGGGAGACCCAGTACTTC. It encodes CASSSDRGLWETQYF.

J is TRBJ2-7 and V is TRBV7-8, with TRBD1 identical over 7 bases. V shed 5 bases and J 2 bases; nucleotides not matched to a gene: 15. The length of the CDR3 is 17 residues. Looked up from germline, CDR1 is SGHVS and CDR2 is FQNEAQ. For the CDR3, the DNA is TGTGCCAGCAGCCTGGATTTCAGAGACAGGGTCCCCTACGAGCAGTACTTC. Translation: CASSLDFRDRVPYEQYF.

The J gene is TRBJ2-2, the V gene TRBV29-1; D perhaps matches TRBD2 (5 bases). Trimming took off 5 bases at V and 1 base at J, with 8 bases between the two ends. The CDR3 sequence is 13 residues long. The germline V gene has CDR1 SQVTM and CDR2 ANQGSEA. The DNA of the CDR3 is TGCAGCGTTAACGGACTGAACACCGGGGAGCTGTTTTTT. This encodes CSVNGLNTGELFF.

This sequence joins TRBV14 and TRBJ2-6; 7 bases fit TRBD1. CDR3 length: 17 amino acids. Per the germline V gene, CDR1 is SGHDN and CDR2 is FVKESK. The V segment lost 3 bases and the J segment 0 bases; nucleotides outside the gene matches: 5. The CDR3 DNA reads TGTGCCAGCAGCCATCAGGGACAGCACTCTGGGGCCAACGTCCTGACTTTC. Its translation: CASSHQGQHSGANVLTF.

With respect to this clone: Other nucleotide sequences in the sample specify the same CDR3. CDR3 region: CASCWGPGGLAFYEQYF. CDR3 sequence (DNA): TGCGCCAGCTGCTGGGGGCCAGGGGGCCTCGCTTTTTACGAGCAGTACTTC. The chain is built from TRBV5-1 and TRBJ2-7, with 8 bases aligning to TRBD1. Trimming at V came to 7 bases and at J to 4 bases, leaving 19 bases not matched to a gene. The V gene's germline CDR1 is SGHRS and CDR2 YFSETQ. This CDR3 has 17 residues.

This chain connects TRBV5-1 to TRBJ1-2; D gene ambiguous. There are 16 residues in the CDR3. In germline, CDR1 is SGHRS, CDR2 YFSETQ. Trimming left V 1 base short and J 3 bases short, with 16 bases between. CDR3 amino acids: CASSLNKREDDYGYTF. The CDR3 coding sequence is TGCGCCAGCAGCTTGAACAAGAGGGAGGACGACTATGGCTACACCTTC.

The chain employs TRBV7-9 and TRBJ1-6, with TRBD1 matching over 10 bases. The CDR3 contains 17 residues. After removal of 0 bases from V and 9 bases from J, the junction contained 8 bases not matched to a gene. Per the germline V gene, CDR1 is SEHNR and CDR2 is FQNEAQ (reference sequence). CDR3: CASSLASQTGGFSPLHF. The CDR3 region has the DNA TGTGCCAGCAGCTTAGCGAGCCAGACAGGGGGCTTTTCACCCCTCCACTTT.

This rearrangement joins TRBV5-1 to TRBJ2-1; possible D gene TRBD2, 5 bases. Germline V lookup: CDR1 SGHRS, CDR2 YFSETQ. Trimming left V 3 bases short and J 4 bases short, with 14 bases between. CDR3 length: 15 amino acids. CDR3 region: CASSWGAGRYNEQFF. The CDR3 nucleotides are TGCGCCAGCAGCTGGGGAGCAGGACGATACAATGAGCAGTTCTTC.

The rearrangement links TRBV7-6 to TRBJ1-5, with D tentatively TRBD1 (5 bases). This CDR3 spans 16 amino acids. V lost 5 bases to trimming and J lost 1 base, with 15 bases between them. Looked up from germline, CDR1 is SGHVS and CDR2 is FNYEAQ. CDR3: CASSPNAGGSNQPQHF. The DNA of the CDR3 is TGTGCCAGCAGCCCTAATGCGGGGGGGAGCAATCAGCCCCAGCATTTT.

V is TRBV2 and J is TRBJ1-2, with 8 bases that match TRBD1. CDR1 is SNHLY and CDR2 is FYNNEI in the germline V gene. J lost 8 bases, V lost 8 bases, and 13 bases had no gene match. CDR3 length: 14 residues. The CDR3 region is CASLLEGQGGGYTF. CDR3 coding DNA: TGTGCCAGCCTGCTTGAAGGACAGGGAGGCGGCTACACCTTC.

The CDR3 region has the DNA TGTGCCAGCAGTTTGGGACTGTCCTATGGCTACACCTTC. It encodes CASSLGLSYGYTF. J is TRBJ1-2 and V is TRBV13; TRBD1 might be the D (5 bases). Trimming took 6 bases from V and 4 from J, leaving 12 bases between them. The CDR3 is 13 amino acids. The germline CDR1 and CDR2 sequences are PRHDT and FYEKMQ (reference sequence). The complete variable domain, with remaining parts taken from reference TRBV13 and TRBJ1-2, reads AAGVIQSPRHLIKEKRETATLKCYPIPRHDTVYWYQQGPGQDPQFLISFYEKMQSDKGSIPDRFSAQQFSDYHSELNMSSLELGDSALYFCASSLGLSYGYTFGSGTRLTVV.

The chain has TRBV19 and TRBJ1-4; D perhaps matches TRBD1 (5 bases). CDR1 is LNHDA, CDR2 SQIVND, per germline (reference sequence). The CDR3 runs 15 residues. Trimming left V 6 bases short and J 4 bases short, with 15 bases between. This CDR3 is CASSRRRGGNEKLFF. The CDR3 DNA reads TGTGCCAGTAGCCGTAGACGGGGGGGTAATGAAAAACTGTTTTTT.

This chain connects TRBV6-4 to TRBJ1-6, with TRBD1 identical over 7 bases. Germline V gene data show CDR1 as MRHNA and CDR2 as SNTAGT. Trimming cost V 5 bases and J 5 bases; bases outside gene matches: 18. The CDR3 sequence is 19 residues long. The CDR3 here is CASSPRQGCAETNNSPLHF. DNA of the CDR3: TGTGCCAGCAGTCCTCGACAGGGATGCGCCGAGACAAATAATTCACCCCTCCACTTT.

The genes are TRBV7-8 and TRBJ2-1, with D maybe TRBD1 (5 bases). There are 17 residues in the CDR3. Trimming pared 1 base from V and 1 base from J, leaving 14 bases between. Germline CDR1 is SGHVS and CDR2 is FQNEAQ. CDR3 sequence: CASSLEGEGKSYNEQFF. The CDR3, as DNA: TGTGCCAGCAGCTTAGAAGGGGAAGGGAAGTCCTACAATGAGCAGTTCTTC.

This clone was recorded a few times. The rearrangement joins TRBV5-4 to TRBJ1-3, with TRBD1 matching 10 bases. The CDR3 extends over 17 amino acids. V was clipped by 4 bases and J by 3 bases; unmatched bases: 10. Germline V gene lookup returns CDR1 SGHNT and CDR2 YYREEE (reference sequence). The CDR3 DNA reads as TGTGCCAGCAGCCCCGGGACAGGGGCGCCGGATGGAAACACCATATATTTT. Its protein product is CASSPGTGAPDGNTIYF.

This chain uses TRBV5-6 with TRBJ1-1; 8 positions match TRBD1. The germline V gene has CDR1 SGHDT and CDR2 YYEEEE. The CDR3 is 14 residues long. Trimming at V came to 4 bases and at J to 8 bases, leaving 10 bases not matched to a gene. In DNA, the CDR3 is TGTGCCAGCAGCCTCGAGGACAGGGAGTCCGAAGCTTTCTTT. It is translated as CASSLEDRESEAFF.

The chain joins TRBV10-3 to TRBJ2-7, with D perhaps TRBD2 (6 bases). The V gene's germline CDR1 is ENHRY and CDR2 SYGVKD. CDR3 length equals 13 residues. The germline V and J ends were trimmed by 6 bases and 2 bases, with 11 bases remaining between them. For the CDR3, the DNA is TGTGCCATCAGGCCGGCGGGACCCTACGAGCAGTACTTC. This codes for CAIRPAGPYEQYF.

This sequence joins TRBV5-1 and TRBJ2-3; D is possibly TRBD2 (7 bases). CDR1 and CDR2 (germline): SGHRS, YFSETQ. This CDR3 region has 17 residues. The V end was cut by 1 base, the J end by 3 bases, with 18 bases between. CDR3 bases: TGCGCCAGCAGCTTGAGAGGGGGGGCCGCGGGAACAGATACGCAGTATTTT. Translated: CASSLRGGAAGTDTQYF.

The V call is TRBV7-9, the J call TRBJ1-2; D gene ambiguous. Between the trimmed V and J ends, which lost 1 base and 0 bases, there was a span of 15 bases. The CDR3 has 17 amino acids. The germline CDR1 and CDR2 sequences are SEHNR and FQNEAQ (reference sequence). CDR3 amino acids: CASSLERPILANYGYTF. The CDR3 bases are TGTGCCAGCAGCTTAGAAAGGCCGATCCTAGCTAACTATGGCTACACCTTC.

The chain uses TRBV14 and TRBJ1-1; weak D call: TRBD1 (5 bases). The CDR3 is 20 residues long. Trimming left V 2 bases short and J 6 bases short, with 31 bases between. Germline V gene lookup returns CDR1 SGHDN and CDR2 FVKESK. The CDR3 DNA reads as TGTGCCAGCAGCCAAACAAAAGCCCCAAGTGGCCGACAGCGAACGGCTGAAGCTTTCTTT. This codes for CASSQTKAPSGRQRTAEAFF.

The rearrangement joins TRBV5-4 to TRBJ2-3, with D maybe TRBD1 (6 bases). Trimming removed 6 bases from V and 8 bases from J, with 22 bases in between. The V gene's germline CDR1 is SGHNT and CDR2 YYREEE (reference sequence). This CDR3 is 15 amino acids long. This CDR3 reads CASNPNRAEGGTQYF. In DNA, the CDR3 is TGTGCCAGCAACCCGAACAGGGCCGAAGGCGGTACGCAGTATTTT.